This T cell receptor (beta chain) emerged from a study of blood T cell repertoires in COVID-19. Study-wide background: Italy, Spain and the United States were the sources of the convalescent and acute COVID-19 samples.

Germline values: CDR1 KGHSH, CDR2 LQKENI. This CDR3 region has 15 residues. Trimming took 3 bases from V and 6 from J, leaving 16 bases between them. Sequencing used immunoSEQ multiplex PCR; TCRdb keeps in-frame clones, though not all of them. The table has hundreds of thousands of clones, 88% seen once; the top ten hold 5.5% to 7%. Sequenced: peripheral blood. This sequence joins TRBV18 and TRBJ2-3; D gene unclear. This TCR derives from a woman in her thirties who had recovered from COVID-19. The CDR3 coding sequence is TGTGCCAGCTCACCTACCCAGCTCGGGTTGGATACGCAGTATTTT. This codes for CASSPTQLGLDTQYF.